Following are 14 T cell receptor beta chains from one sample sequenced in a study of T cell responses to AZD1222 COVID-19 vaccine. Generated by immunoSEQ multiplex PCR, the TCRdb table keeps only in-frame clones and is missing some. The repertoire has more than 70,000 clones, 70% to 90% of them found once; the top ten carry approximately 1.4%. Source: peripheral blood, taken on day 0 of AZD1222 vaccination. The receptors come from an adult in good health.

This clone showed up just once. The rearrangement uses TRBV5-5 and TRBJ2-5, with 10 bases matching TRBD1. Germline V gives CDR1 SGHKS, CDR2 YYEKEE (reference sequence). J gave up 4 bases and V 2 bases, and 2 bases lay outside the gene matches. The CDR3 sequence is 14 residues long. The CDR3 here is CASSLWTGGETQYF. The CDR3 DNA follows: TGTGCCAGCAGCTTATGGACAGGGGGAGAGACCCAGTACTTC.

The gene calls are TRBV30 and TRBJ2-7; 12 nucleotides match TRBD2. V trimming: 3 bases; J trimming: 0 bases; junction bases outside the gene matches: 3. CDR1 and CDR2 from the germline V gene are GTSNPN and SVGIG (reference sequence). The CDR3 spans 15 residues. In nucleotides, the CDR3 is TGTGCCTGGAGCGCGACTAGCGGGGGCTCCTACGAGCAGTACTTC. Amino acid sequence: CAWSATSGGSYEQYF. The full variable domain, rest sourced from reference TRBV30 and TRBJ2-7, is SQTIHQWPATLVQPVGSPLSLECTVEGTSNPNLYWYRQAAGRGLQLLFYSVGIGQISSEVPQNLSASRPQDRQFILSSKKLLLSDSGFYLCAWSATSGGSYEQYFGPGTRLTVT.

This clone has a single count. The chain joins TRBV18 to TRBJ2-2; D unresolved. CDR3 length: 12 amino acids. Germline V lookup: CDR1 KGHSH, CDR2 LQKENI. V shed 2 bases and J shed 3 bases, with 1 base lying between them. CDR3 sequence reads: CASSPDTGELFF. In nucleotides, the CDR3 is TGTGCCAGCTCACCAGACACCGGGGAGCTGTTTTTT. Variable domain in full (rest from reference TRBV18 and TRBJ2-2): NAGVMQNPRHLVRRRGQEARLRCSPMKGHSHVYWYRQLPEEGLKFMVYLQKENIIDESGMPKERFSAEFPKEGPSILRIQQVVRGDSAAYFCASSPDTGELFFGEGSRLTVL.

This chain uses TRBV14 with TRBJ2-7; TRBD1 aligns across 7 bases. Germline values: CDR1 SGHDN, CDR2 FVKESK. The CDR3 sequence is 14 residues long. The V gene end was trimmed by 4 bases and the J gene end by 7 bases; junction bases not matched to a gene: 10. The CDR3 loop reads CASSLQTGVGEQYF. The CDR3 coding sequence is TGTGCCAGCAGCCTACAAACAGGGGTAGGAGAGCAGTACTTC.

CDR3 residues: CASSLGTGDIATNEKLFF. CDR3 DNA: TGTGCCAGCAGCTTGGGGACAGGTGATATTGCAACTAATGAAAAACTGTTTTTT. J is TRBJ1-4 and V is TRBV5-4, with 7 bases matching TRBD1. The germline V gene has CDR1 SGHNT and CDR2 YYREEE (reference sequence). The CDR3 consists of 18 residues. V lost 0 bases to trimming and J lost 0 bases; unmatched junction nucleotides: 8.

The chain combines TRBV6-5 with TRBJ1-1; 7 bases are a match to TRBD1. CDR1 MNHEY and CDR2 SVGAGI come from the germline V gene. V was pared by 4 bases and J by 4 bases, with 12 bases of the junction left unmatched. The CDR3 is 16 residues long. CDR3 DNA: TGTGCCAGCAGTTTCCTCGGTGGAGGGGGCATCACTGAAGCTTTCTTT. Protein sequence: CASSFLGGGGITEAFF.

The chain carries TRBV19 and TRBJ1-2; D is unresolved. V was shortened by 6 bases and J by 7 bases, with 18 bases between the two germline ends. This CDR3 has 14 residues. Germline loops: CDR1 LNHDA, CDR2 SQIVND (reference sequence). CDR3 loop: CASRTTGREGGYTF. In DNA, the CDR3 is TGTGCCAGTAGGACGACGGGGAGGGAGGGTGGCTACACCTTC.

This chain uses TRBV18 with TRBJ1-6; weak D call: TRBD1 (6 bases). Trimming pared 8 bases from V and 8 bases from J, leaving 16 bases between. The germline V gene encodes CDR1 KGHSH and CDR2 LQKENI. This CDR3 spans 14 amino acids. CDR3 DNA sequence: TGTGCCAGCACCCTACAGGGTGCTGATTCACCCCTCCACTTT. Translating gives CASTLQGADSPLHF.

The CDR3 coding sequence is TGTGCCAGCAGCCCGAATGGACTAGCGGGCTACAATGAGCAGTTCTTC. Protein product: CASSPNGLAGYNEQFF. The gene calls are TRBV3-1 (or the pseudogene TRBV3-2) and TRBJ2-1, with 11 positions matching TRBD2. Germline V gene lookup returns CDR1 LGHDT and CDR2 YNNKEL (reference sequence). This CDR3 spans 16 amino acids. Trimming at V came to 4 bases and at J to 3 bases, leaving 5 bases not matched to a gene.

The genes are TRBV14 and TRBJ2-2, with 10 bases that match TRBD2. CDR3 length equals 17 residues. Germline-derived CDR1 and CDR2 are SGHDN and FVKESK. With 1 base clipped from V and 7 bases from J, the junction kept 9 bases outside the gene matches. The CDR3 sequence: CASSQAGTSVGIGELFF. In DNA, the CDR3 is TGTGCCAGCAGCCAAGCCGGGACTAGCGTGGGGATCGGGGAGCTGTTTTTT. Looking up the rest from reference TRBV14 and TRBJ2-2 gives the full variable domain: EAGVTQFPSHSVIEKGQTVTLRCDPISGHDNLYWYRRVMGKEIKFLLHFVKESKQDESGMPNNRFLAERTGGTYSTLKVQPAELEDSGVYFCASSQAGTSVGIGELFFGEGSRLTVL.

This clone was observed a handful of times. The chain couples TRBV7-8 to TRBJ2-7; D may correspond to TRBD1 or TRBD2 (5 bases each). V lost 2 bases and J lost 7, with 18 bases in between. Germline lookup yields CDR1 SGHVS and CDR2 FQNEAQ. The CDR3 runs to 15 residues. The CDR3 bases are TGTGCCAGCAGCTTAACGGGGCAGGGCCTTTATGAGCAGTACTTC. Translated: CASSLTGQGLYEQYF.

This clone was counted between two and nine times. The chain joins TRBV5-1 to TRBJ2-2; TRBD2 aligns across 13 bases. CDR1 is SGHRS and CDR2 is YFSETQ in the germline V gene. Losses at the gene ends were 7 bases for V and 7 bases for J; bases not matched to a gene: 7. This CDR3 region has 15 residues. The CDR3 is CASGTSGRAIGELFF. In DNA, the CDR3 is TGCGCCAGCGGAACTAGCGGGAGGGCGATCGGGGAGCTGTTTTTT.

This chain connects TRBV4-2 to TRBJ2-5; D is unclear. Germline CDR1 reads LGHNA; CDR2 reads YNFKEQ. The CDR3 has 14 residues. The germline V and J ends were trimmed by 0 bases and 3 bases, with 8 bases remaining between them. DNA for the CDR3: TGTGCCAGCAGCCAAGAGAGGAAGAAAGAGACCCAGTACTTC. It yields the protein CASSQERKKETQYF.

The gene calls are TRBV7-2 and TRBJ1-1, with 10 bases lining up with TRBD1. Germline CDR1 reads SGHTA; CDR2 reads FQGNSA. The length of the CDR3 is 15 residues. The ends lost 2 bases at V and 8 bases at J; junction bases unmatched: 8. The CDR3 spells CASSLRQGARGEAFF. As DNA, the CDR3 is TGTGCCAGCAGCTTAAGACAGGGGGCTCGAGGGGAAGCTTTCTTT.